This T cell receptor (beta chain) was recovered during a study of cytomegalovirus exposure and HLA in healthy donors. Overall study: Genotyping showed roughly 83% of 350 to 400 donors falling in the Caucasian-associated ancestry cluster.

CDR1 LNHNV and CDR2 YYDKDF come from the germline V gene (reference sequence). Trimming took 3 bases from V and 2 from J; bases not matched to a gene: 8. CDR3 length: 17 residues. A multiplex PCR was run with 60 Vbeta primers and 13 Jbeta primers. Sequencing was performed with immunoSEQ multiplex PCR; in TCRdb, only in-frame clones are kept and a portion is missing. The sample carries under 250,000 clones, roughly 84% recorded once. About this clone: Its target is not known.

Study-level findings and limits: For most TCR beta V segments, an earlier analysis put the productive rate at about 87% or about 30% of the time. Confirmation in vitro established that a few CMV-associated chains were specific for CMV antigens.

Healthy individuals who donated bone marrow served as the donors. Sequencing was performed on PBMCs. This sequence originates from a man between 45 and 60 years old in good health and CMV-seronegative. The V gene is TRBV15, the J gene TRBJ2-1; 9 bases map to TRBD2. CDR3 in amino acids: CATSRDLSGSPYNEQFF. CDR3 in DNA: TGTGCCACCAGCAGGGACCTTAGCGGGAGCCCCTACAATGAGCAGTTCTTC.